One sample yielded the 6 T cell receptor beta chains listed below, sequenced in a study of blood T cell repertoires in COVID-19. Libraries were prepared by immunoSEQ multiplex PCR; TCRdb keeps only in-frame clonotypes and omits some of them. The sample includes about 200,000 clones, 80% to 90% of them seen just once. The source material was PBMCs or T cells enriched from blood (not recorded which). These receptors were obtained from a man aged 25 to 40 who had recovered from COVID-19.

V and J are TRBV2 and TRBJ2-2; TRBD2 aligns across 7 bases. The CDR3 has 15 residues. J gave up 0 bases and V 8 bases, and 6 bases lay outside the gene matches. The germline gives CDR1 SNHLY, CDR2 FYNNEI. The CDR3 loop reads CASEPGTTNTGELFF. The CDR3, as DNA: TGTGCCAGCGAACCCGGGACTACGAACACCGGGGAGCTGTTTTTT.

This rearrangement joins TRBV19 to TRBJ2-6, with D tentatively TRBD1 (5 bases). Germline V CDR1 and CDR2: LNHDA, SQIVND (reference sequence). V was clipped by 5 bases and J by 1 base, with 6 bases between them. This CDR3 comprises 14 residues. The CDR3 DNA follows: TGTGCCAGTAGTCGACAGTCTGGGGCCAACGTCCTGACTTTC. Protein sequence: CASSRQSGANVLTF.

The chain carries TRBV9 and TRBJ1-4, with D possibly TRBD1 on 6 matching bases. Germline V gene data show CDR1 as SGDLS and CDR2 as YYNGEE. V was clipped by 4 bases and J by 3 bases, with 10 bases between them. This CDR3 is built from 14 residues. The CDR3 nucleotides are TGTGCCAGCAGCTCAGGACAGCCTAATGAAAAACTGTTTTTT. It translates to CASSSGQPNEKLFF. Full variable domain (missing parts from reference TRBV9 and TRBJ1-4): DSGVTQTPKHLITATGQRVTLRCSPRSGDLSVYWYQQSLDQGLQFLIQYYNGEERAKGNILERFSAQQFPDLHSELNLSSLELGDSALYFCASSSGQPNEKLFFGSGTQLSVL.

This chain joins TRBV11-2 and TRBJ2-3; TRBD1 matches at 9 bases. V shed 5 bases, J shed 4 bases, and the junction held 7 bases outside the gene matches. The CDR3 is 15 residues long. From germline, CDR1 is SGHAT and CDR2 FQNNGV. CDR3 bases: TGTGCCAGCAGCCCTACAGGGGGCAGGGCAGATACGCAGTATTTT. It translates to CASSPTGGRADTQYF.

The chain carries TRBV9 and TRBJ1-2, with 10 positions matching TRBD1. The CDR3 spans 15 residues. The V and J ends lost 4 bases and 6 bases, in that order; junction bases with no gene match: 9. Germline V gene data show CDR1 as SGDLS and CDR2 as YYNGEE. The CDR3 loop reads CASSSFIGTGDGYTF. CDR3 bases: TGTGCCAGCAGCTCATTCATCGGGACAGGGGATGGCTACACCTTC.

J is TRBJ2-2 and V is TRBV10-1, with TRBD1 matching over 9 bases. The CDR3 is 14 amino acids. V dropped 6 bases and J dropped 8; count of bases not matched to a gene: 7. Germline values: CDR1 WNHNN, CDR2 SYGVQD (reference sequence). The CDR3 DNA sequence: TGCGCCAGCAGGACAGACAGGGGGTTTGGGGAGCTGTTTTTT. Its protein is CASRTDRGFGELFF.